This T cell receptor beta chain was captured by sequencing in a study of T cells in women clearing cervical HPV infection. Profiling relied on immunoSEQ multiplex PCR, and the TCRdb table lists in-frame clones only, not all of them. Its table lists 35,000 to 45,000 clones. V lost 4 bases, J lost 1 base, and 25 bases lay in between. Germline CDR1 and CDR2: LGHNA and YNFKEQ. CDR3 length equals 19 residues. On this clone: Read data end 3 residues before the CDR3 end; the end is taken from the germline J gene.

Sequenced input: blood buffy coat. The rearrangement joins TRBV4-2 to TRBJ1-2; tentative D call: TRBD1 (6 bases). This receptor was taken from a woman aged 18-70 years with a cervical HPV16 infection that either progressed to CIN3+ or cleared (not recorded which). CDR3 loop: CASSPRGDITGRFNYGYTF. The CDR3 DNA, read in part, is TGTGCCAGCAGCCCCCGGGGGGATATAACAGGGAGGTTTAACTATGGC.